In its sample, the clone carrying this T cell receptor beta chain was seen a few times. This sample is drawn from a study of blood T cells in healthy people across ages. Sample-barcoded 5' priming and a J-beta primer mix drove a second PCR of about 6 to 12 cycles. TCRdb ran MiXCR on the 5' RACE reads and lists one entry per CDR3 protein. Counted here are 800,000 to 950,000 distinct CDR3 sequences, almost 30% occurring once; the ten biggest clones make up roughly a tenth. This CDR3 is 14 amino acids long. The germline V and J ends were trimmed by 3 bases and 6 bases, with 17 bases remaining between them. Germline V gives CDR1 DFQATT, CDR2 SNEGSKA (reference sequence). The sample was also linked to a second study, of T cells of mothers and their children. That work states: In each mother, TCR beta CDR3 reads exceeded 10 million; in each child, they numbered several million.

This sequence joins TRBV20-1 and TRBJ1-1, with D perhaps TRBD1 (5 bases). This clonotype was obtained from a woman in her forties in good health. Sequenced sample: blood. CDR3 amino acids: CSASFKGSPPEAFF. The CDR3 DNA sequence: TGCAGTGCTAGTTTTAAGGGGTCCCCTCCTGAAGCTTTCTTT.